The present TCR beta chain was sequenced within a study of blood T cell repertoires in COVID-19. Turning to the study itself: COVID-19 samples, acute and convalescent, were from the United States, Italy and Spain.

Germline V gene sequence: CDR1 MNHNY, CDR2 SVGAGI (reference sequence). J lost 4 bases, V lost 6 bases, and 9 bases had no gene match. The CDR3 has 16 amino acids. Per the original data handling: Reference gene primer amplification yielded estimated nucleated cell counts. Clones were read by immunoSEQ multiplex PCR, and TCRdb kept only the in-frame ones, dropping some. The V and J calls and the clone size are those of that table, but D and trimming were determined from the DNA. The repertoire has fewer than 350,000 clones, 65% to 90% of them found once; the top ten carry roughly 4%. Sequenced material: PBMCs or T cells enriched from blood (not recorded which). J is TRBJ1-5 and V is TRBV6-6; 10 bases agree with TRBD1. The clonotype comes from a woman between 35 and 50 years old with acute COVID-19. The CDR3 protein is CASSHRQGATNQPQHF. The DNA of the CDR3 is TGTGCCAGCAGCCATAGACAGGGGGCTACAAATCAGCCCCAGCATTTT.